This T cell receptor (beta chain) was retrieved from a study of T-cell reconstitution after alpha-beta-depleted transplantation in children. Study observations and caveats: Diversity and T-cell counts at one year after transplant derived mostly from new T cells. Two months or so post-transplant, alpha-beta T cells reportedly derived from several hundred expanded graft clones.

Using unique molecular identifiers, the investigators prepared the TCRbeta library. TCRdb reanalysed the PCR reads using MiXCR and keeps one entry per CDR3 protein. The repertoire holds roughly 570,000 distinct CDR3 sequences, over 20% seen once, with approximately 33% in the top ten. V was clipped by 7 bases and J by 2 bases; unmatched bases: 15. The CDR3 totals 18 residues. Germline CDR1 and CDR2: DFQATT and SNEGSKA (reference sequence). Of note for this clonotype: Its specificity is unknown.

This clonotype was obtained from a boy younger than two with Wiskott-Aldrich syndrome, due to receive a stem cell transplant. This specimen consisted of PBMCs, obtained before TCRalphabeta/CD19-depleted stem cell transplant. The chain links TRBV20-1 to TRBJ2-1, with 12 bases identical to TRBD2. The CDR3 reads CSGKSGLAGFRAYNEQFF. The CDR3 DNA reads as TGCAGTGGCAAATCGGGACTAGCGGGTTTCAGGGCCTACAATGAGCAGTTCTTC.